This T cell receptor beta chain comes out of a study of Ad26.COV2.S vaccination and SARS-CoV-2 variants (dated by TCRdb to the early 2020s). With regard to the full study: Donors in the vaccine arm were drawn from COV1001, a phase I-IIa trial of Ad26.COV2.S in healthy adults that was multicentre, randomized, double-blind and placebo-controlled. Ad26.COV2.S was given intramuscularly at 5x10^10 or 1x10^11 viral particles, as a single shot or as two shots 56 days apart. TCRbeta repertoire sequencing was used to assess the specificity and breadth of SARS-CoV-2-reactive T cell receptors after Ad26.COV2.S vaccination. The TCR-sequenced set comprised approximately 32 samples: 19 Ad26.COV2.S vaccine recipients, 5 placebo recipients and 8 SARS-CoV-2 convalescent individuals. Trial participants were randomized into five groups of five, in which low-dose or high-dose Ad26.COV2.S was given once or twice, or placebo was given on both occasions. Blinding of investigators to trial group allocation was maintained during experiments and outcome assessment.

Taken from cysteine to phenylalanine, the CDR3 has 16 residues. The entry retains the CDR3 DNA only, 48 bases that are in frame from base 1. The V and J ends are trimmed by 5 bases and 1 base, leaving 17 bases between them. The germline V gene provides CDR1 SGHNT and CDR2 YENEEA. The immunoSEQ Assay was used to sequence TCRbeta CDR3 regions. After extraction, genomic DNA underwent amplification by bias-controlled multiplex PCR, followed by high-throughput sequencing. The study's own analysis went as follows. To quantify the absolute abundance of each unique TCRbeta CDR3 region, sequences were collapsed and filtered. T cell fraction was estimated by normalization of TCRbeta template counts to usable DNA, with usable DNA being measured through amplification of reference genes present in all nucleated cells. Repertoire TCRs were annotated as SARS-CoV-2-specific by exact matching of V gene, CDR3 amino acid sequence and J gene to a known reactive TCR set. The reference SARS-CoV-2 TCR set was derived from MIRA and filtered for enrichment in COVID-19-positive ImmuneCODE repertoires, a step that removed public or cross-reactive TCRs. Drawing on the MIRA antigens, annotated TCRs were analysed further at the level of specific ORF or position within ORF. Breadth was defined as annotated unique rearrangements over total unique productive rearrangements; depth was the summed frequency of those rearrangements. Group comparisons of TCR breadth used two-sided Wilcoxon rank-sum tests. The table was pulled from immuneACCESS by TCRdb, which kept in-frame rearrangements only. Such tables lose some clones; where checked, under half of the loss comes from unresolved V genes, and the rest has no known cause. That table supplies the V and J calls and clone size; D and trimming were determined from the DNA. The sample includes about 680,000 clones, with roughly nine tenths observed a single time. The ten largest clones represent around 1.5% of the sample.

To note about this clone: The specificity of this receptor is unknown. No per-base quality is available; no much larger clone lies one base away.

According to the study, the label for this sample's treatment or condition signals: roughly 19 received Ad26.COV2.S at low or high dose, single or two shots; about 5 received placebo; per-sample allocation not given. For vaccine and placebo recipients, repertoires were sequenced using samples collected on day 63 after the first injection. In Cohort 1b, around 23 adults aged 18-55 years were enrolled at a single site in Boston, USA, between 29 July and 7 August 2020. As a vaccine, Ad26.COV2.S was a replication-incompetent adenovirus type 26 vector that expressed a prefusion-stabilized SARS-CoV-2 spike protein derived from the original Wuhan strain. Summary of the overall study and its limitations: Non-spike TCR breadth was comparable between vaccine and placebo recipients, consistent with the vaccine containing only spike. According to the authors, total T cell responses may have been underestimated by the TCR breadth and depth analyses. After vaccination, spike-specific CD8+ and CD4+ T cell responses were reported to show substantial breadth. The study was not powered for comparison of responses between vaccine doses or regimens. Higher spike-specific TCR breadth was observed in Ad26.COV2.S recipients than in placebo recipients (P = 0.0014).

Here the sequenced sample was peripheral blood, taken in a trial of Ad26.COV2.S vaccine versus placebo. In this chain, TRBV11-3 is recombined with TRBJ1-1; no confident D gene assignment can be made. The receptor's source is a person aged 18 to 59 who received the Ad26.COV2.S COVID-19 vaccine or a placebo. The DNA sequence is given as TGTGCCAGCAGCCACCGGGGTGAGGCCAGGAACACTGAAGCTTTCTTT. Its protein product is CASSHRGEARNTEAFF.